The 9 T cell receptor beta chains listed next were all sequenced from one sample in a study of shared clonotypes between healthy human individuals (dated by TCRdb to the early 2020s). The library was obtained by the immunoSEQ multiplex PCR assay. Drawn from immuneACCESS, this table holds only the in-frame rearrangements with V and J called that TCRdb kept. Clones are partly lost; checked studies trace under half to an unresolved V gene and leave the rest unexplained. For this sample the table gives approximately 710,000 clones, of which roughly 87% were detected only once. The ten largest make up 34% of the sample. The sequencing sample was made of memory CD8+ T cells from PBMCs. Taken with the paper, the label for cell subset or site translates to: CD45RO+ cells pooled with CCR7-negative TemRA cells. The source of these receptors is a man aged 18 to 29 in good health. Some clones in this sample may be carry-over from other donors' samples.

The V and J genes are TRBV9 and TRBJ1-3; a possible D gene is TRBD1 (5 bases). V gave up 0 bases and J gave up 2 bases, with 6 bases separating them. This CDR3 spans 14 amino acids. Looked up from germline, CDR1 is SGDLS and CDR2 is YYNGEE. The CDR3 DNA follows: TGTGCCAGCAGCGTAGGCAGGGCTGGAAACACCATATATTTT. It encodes CASSVGRAGNTIYF. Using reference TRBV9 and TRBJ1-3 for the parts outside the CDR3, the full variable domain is DSGVTQTPKHLITATGQRVTLRCSPRSGDLSVYWYQQSLDQGLQFLIQYYNGEERAKGNILERFSAQQFPDLHSELNLSSLELGDSALYFCASSVGRAGNTIYFGEGSWLTVV.

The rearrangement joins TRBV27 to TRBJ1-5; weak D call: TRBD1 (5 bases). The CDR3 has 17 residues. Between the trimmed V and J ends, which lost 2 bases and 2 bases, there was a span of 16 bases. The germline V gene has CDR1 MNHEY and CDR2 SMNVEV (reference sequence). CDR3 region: CASSLGGAGLGNQPQHF. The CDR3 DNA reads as TGTGCCAGCAGTTTAGGCGGGGCAGGACTCGGCAATCAGCCCCAGCATTTT.

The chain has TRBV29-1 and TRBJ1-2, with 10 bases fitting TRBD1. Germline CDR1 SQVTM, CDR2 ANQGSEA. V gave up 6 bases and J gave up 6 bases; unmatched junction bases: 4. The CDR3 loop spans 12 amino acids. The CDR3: CSVTGTGDGYTF. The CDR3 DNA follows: TGCAGCGTCACCGGGACAGGGGATGGCTACACCTTC.

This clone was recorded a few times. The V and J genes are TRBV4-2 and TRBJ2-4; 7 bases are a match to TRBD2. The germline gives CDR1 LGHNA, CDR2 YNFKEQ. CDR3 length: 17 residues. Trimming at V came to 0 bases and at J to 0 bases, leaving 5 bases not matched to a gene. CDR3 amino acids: CASSQDSLAVAKNIQYF. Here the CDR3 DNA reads TGTGCCAGCAGCCAAGATAGCCTAGCGGTAGCCAAAAACATTCAGTACTTC.

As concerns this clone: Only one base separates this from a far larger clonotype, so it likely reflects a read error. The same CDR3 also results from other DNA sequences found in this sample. The CDR3 region has the DNA TGTGCCAGTAGAGACAGGGGGGTCTCCTACGAGCAGTACTTC. Protein product: CASRDRGVSYEQYF. The V and J genes are TRBV19 and TRBJ2-7; 9 bases fit TRBD1. J was trimmed by 0 bases and V by 6 bases; bases with no gene match: 3. The CDR3 has 14 amino acids. In germline, CDR1 is LNHDA, CDR2 SQIVND (reference sequence).

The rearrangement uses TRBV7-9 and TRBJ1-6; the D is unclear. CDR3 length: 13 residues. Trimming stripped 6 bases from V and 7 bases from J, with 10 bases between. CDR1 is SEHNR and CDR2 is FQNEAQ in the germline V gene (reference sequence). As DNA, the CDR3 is TGTGCCAGCAGACCGGGATTGAATTCACCCCTCCACTTT. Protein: CASRPGLNSPLHF.

CDR3 protein: CASSQDPGGGTDTQYF. For the CDR3, the DNA is TGTGCCAGCAGCCAAGATCCCGGGGGGGGCACAGATACGCAGTATTTT. The chain employs TRBV14 and TRBJ2-3, with TRBD2 matching 8 bases. The ends lost 0 bases at V and 1 base at J; junction bases unmatched: 3. The germline gives CDR1 SGHDN, CDR2 FVKESK. The CDR3 consists of 16 residues. Drawing the rest from reference TRBV14 and TRBJ2-3, the complete variable domain is EAGVTQFPSHSVIEKGQTVTLRCDPISGHDNLYWYRRVMGKEIKFLLHFVKESKQDESGMPNNRFLAERTGGTYSTLKVQPAELEDSGVYFCASSQDPGGGTDTQYFGPGTRLTVL.

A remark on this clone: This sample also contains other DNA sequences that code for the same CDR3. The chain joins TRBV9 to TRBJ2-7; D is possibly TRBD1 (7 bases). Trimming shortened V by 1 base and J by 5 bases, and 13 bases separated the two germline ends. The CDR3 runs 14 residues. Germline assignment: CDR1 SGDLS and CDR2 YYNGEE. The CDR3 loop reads CASSVFGGGDEQYF. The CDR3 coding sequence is TGTGCCAGCAGCGTATTTGGAGGGGGCGACGAGCAGTACTTC.

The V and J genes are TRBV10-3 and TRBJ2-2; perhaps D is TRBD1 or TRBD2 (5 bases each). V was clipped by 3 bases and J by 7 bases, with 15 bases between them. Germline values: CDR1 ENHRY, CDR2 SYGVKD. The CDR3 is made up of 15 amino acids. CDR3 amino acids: CAISEGETVNGELFF. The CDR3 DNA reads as TGTGCCATCAGTGAAGGGGAGACCGTCAACGGGGAGCTGTTTTTT.